The T cell receptor beta chain under discussion was sequenced for a study of patients and donors after allogeneic stem cell transplantation. Looked up from germline, CDR1 is SGHVS and CDR2 is FQNEAQ. The CDR3 covers 19 residues. J lost 4 bases, V lost 5 bases, and 14 bases had no gene match. Using its own MiXCR run on the RT-PCR reads, TCRdb lists one record per CDR3 protein. The table has roughly 180,000 distinct CDR3 sequences, 35% to 50% seen once. The sequence was collected from a human donor who was either an allogeneic HSCT recipient or a stem cell or donor lymphocyte infusion donor (not recorded which). It is not recorded whose cells these are; they may come from a transplant donor. The chain has TRBV7-8 and TRBJ2-5; 15 bases align to TRBD2. The sequenced sample consisted of blood, either unsorted or a sorted T cell fraction (not recorded which). The CDR3: CASSPIPGLAGGLAETQYF. CDR3 bases: TGTGCCAGCAGCCCTATACCGGGACTAGCGGGAGGATTGGCAGAGACCCAGTACTTC.